These 12 T cell receptor beta chains were all obtained from the same sample, sequenced in a study of shared T cell receptors in the human thymus. Clones were sequenced by immunoSEQ multiplex PCR, and TCRdb holds only the in-frame ones, with some missing. This sample has 500,000 to 850,000 clones; over 75% occur once, and the top ten carry just under 0.0095%. This sample was shared with a second study, whose subject was human thymus T cells.

Material: thymocytes. Source of these receptors: a boy less than two years old with a congenital heart defect.

The gene calls are TRBV7-9 and TRBJ1-3; D unresolved. In germline, CDR1 is SEHNR, CDR2 FQNEAQ (reference sequence). V lost 2 bases and J lost 4, with 18 bases in between. This CDR3 has 17 residues. In DNA form, the CDR3 reads TGTGCCAGCAGCTTATGGGCTTGGGTGGGCCGAGGAAACACCATATATTTT. Its protein is CASSLWAWVGRGNTIYF. The full variable domain, in which reference TRBV7-9 and TRBJ1-3 provide the parts outside the CDR3, is DTGVSQNPRHKITKRGQNVTFRCDPISEHNRLYWYRQTLGQGPEFLTYFQNEAQLEKSRLLSDRFSAERPKGSFSTLEIQRTEQGDSAMYLCASSLWAWVGRGNTIYFGEGSWLTVV.

The CDR3 bases are TGTGCCAGCAGTTTTTGGGAGGACCCCCTCCCGTTTGATGGCTACACCTTC. Its translation: CASSFWEDPLPFDGYTF. This chain connects TRBV28 to TRBJ1-2; D gene ambiguous. The CDR3 spans 17 residues. Trimming left V 3 bases short and J 6 bases short, with 23 bases between. Germline CDR1 is MDHEN and CDR2 is SYDVKM.

V is TRBV19 and J is TRBJ2-1; D may be TRBD2 (6 bases). The CDR3 runs 16 residues. Trimming shortened V by 10 bases and J by 4 bases, and 23 bases separated the two germline ends. Per the germline V gene, CDR1 is LNHDA and CDR2 is SQIVND (reference sequence). In DNA, the CDR3 is TGTGCCACCAAGGTAGGCGGCGGACTACTATACAATGAGCAGTTCTTC. It specifies CATKVGGGLLYNEQFF.

The chain links TRBV2 to TRBJ2-3; a weak D match, TRBD2 (6 bases). The CDR3 covers 14 residues. V dropped 5 bases and J dropped 4 bases, with 13 bases sitting between them. Germline V lookup: CDR1 SNHLY, CDR2 FYNNEI. DNA of the CDR3: TGTGCCAGCAGTTCGCCGGGGGAGGCAGATACGCAGTATTTT. Protein product: CASSSPGEADTQYF.

Of note for this clone: No conserved phenylalanine or tryptophan is present at the end of the CDR3, so a read error is the likely explanation. The limits of the CDR3 on the DNA are not certain, so only TCRdb's listed CDR3 is given. The chain recombines TRBV20-1 with TRBJ2-7; no check of the table's D call, TRBD2, against the DNA was made. The V gene's germline CDR1 is DFQATT and CDR2 SNEGSKA (reference sequence). Counting both end residues, the CDR3 totals 8 amino acids. CDR3 sequence reads: CSASAGNN.

The chain uses TRBV18 and TRBJ2-2, with D maybe TRBD2 (5 bases). There are 17 residues in the CDR3. Germline V gene data show CDR1 as KGHSH and CDR2 as LQKENI. V was shortened by 2 bases and J by 3 bases, with 16 bases between the two germline ends. CDR3 sequence: CASSPFNGEGDTGELFF. CDR3 in DNA: TGTGCCAGCTCACCATTTAACGGTGAGGGCGACACCGGGGAGCTGTTTTTT.

The CDR3 is CASSGLAGEGETQYF. CDR3 in DNA: TGTGCCAGCAGCGGACTAGCGGGAGAGGGGGAGACCCAGTACTTC. The V call is TRBV11-2, the J call TRBJ2-5, with 13 bases identical to TRBD2. This CDR3 spans 15 amino acids. CDR1 is SGHAT, CDR2 FQNNGV, per germline. V trimming: 5 bases; J trimming: 5 bases; junction bases outside the gene matches: 5.

The chain recombines TRBV25-1 with TRBJ1-6; tentatively, D is TRBD1 (5 bases). The V and J ends lost 3 bases and 10 bases respectively, with 13 bases between them. The CDR3 length is 14 residues. Per the germline V gene, CDR1 is MGHDK and CDR2 is SYGVNS. CDR3 DNA: TGTGCCAGCAGTGAGGGCAGGGAAGGATCACCCCTCCACTTT. Translating it yields CASSEGREGSPLHF.

The sample holds a few counts of this clone. The chain links TRBV4-1 to TRBJ1-1, with D possibly matching TRBD1 (5 bases). The germline V gene encodes CDR1 MGHRA and CDR2 YSYEKL. Trimming pared 1 base from V and 2 bases from J, leaving 14 bases between. This CDR3 region has 16 residues. The CDR3 sequence is CASSQGFRGPNTEAFF. As DNA, the CDR3 is TGCGCCAGCAGCCAAGGGTTTAGGGGCCCAAACACTGAAGCTTTCTTT.

This chain joins TRBV28 and TRBJ2-5; TRBD1 might be the D (6 bases). Germline lookup yields CDR1 MDHEN and CDR2 SYDVKM. CDR3 length equals 15 residues. The ends were cut back, 6 bases at V and 1 base at J, with 15 bases in the middle. For the CDR3, the DNA is TGTGCCAGCAGAAACAGGGTACGGGTCCAAGAGACCCAGTACTTC. As protein: CASRNRVRVQETQYF.

The chain uses TRBV9 and TRBJ2-5, with 7 bases aligning to TRBD2. The germline gives CDR1 SGDLS, CDR2 YYNGEE. The CDR3 extends over 15 amino acids. Trimming at V came to 0 bases and at J to 2 bases, leaving 4 bases not matched to a gene. The CDR3 here is CASSVEASGQETQYF. The CDR3, as DNA: TGTGCCAGCAGCGTAGAGGCTAGCGGACAAGAGACCCAGTACTTC.

This clone was counted a single time. The chain joins TRBV6-6 to TRBJ2-6, with D maybe TRBD2 (6 bases). The germline gives CDR1 MNHNY, CDR2 SVGAGI (reference sequence). With 8 bases removed from V and 2 bases from J, the gap between germline ends came to 10 bases. The length of the CDR3 is 14 residues. The DNA for the CDR3 is TGTGCCAGCGAAGGGGAGGCTGGGGCCAACGTCCTGACTTTC. It yields the protein CASEGEAGANVLTF.